The T cell receptor beta chain under discussion was sequenced for a study of blood T cell repertoires in COVID-19. Study overall: In each case, the material was cDNA or gDNA derived from T cells, B-cell-depleted T cells, or PBMCs.

About this clone: Additional DNA sequences in this sample encode the identical CDR3.

Trimming cost V 3 bases and J 1 base, with 7 bases left between them. The germline CDR1 and CDR2 sequences are SGHRS and YFSETQ. This CDR3 has 13 amino acids. Profiling relied on immunoSEQ multiplex PCR, and the TCRdb table lists in-frame clones only, not all of them. The table lists a few hundred thousand clones, around 85% of them singletons. The chain couples TRBV5-1 to TRBJ1-1, with D uncertain. The sequence was obtained from a woman aged 18-29 years with acute or convalescent COVID-19. The material sequenced was peripheral blood. The CDR3 loop reads CASSSTGNTEAFF. The CDR3 bases are TGCGCCAGCAGCTCGACTGGGAACACTGAAGCTTTCTTT. The full variable domain, with the rest looked up from reference TRBV5-1 and TRBJ1-1, is KAGVTQTPRYLIKTRGQQVTLSCSPISGHRSVSWYQQTPGQGLQFLFEYFSETQRNKGNFPGRFSGRQFSNSRSEMNVSTLELGDSALYLCASSSTGNTEAFFGQGTRLTVV.